These T cell receptor beta chains were read from a single sample in a study of OX40 agonist ivuxolimab in advanced cancers. The data were produced by immunoSEQ multiplex PCR, yet TCRdb's version contains in-frame clones alone and is incomplete. The sample includes tens of thousands of clones, about nine tenths of them seen just once. The sample consisted of CD4+ or CD8+ T cells sorted from blood, taken in a trial of the OX40 agonist ivuxolimab. The receptors come from an adult with an advanced solid tumor such as melanoma, head and neck, liver or kidney cancer. CDR3s include the opening cysteine and the closing phenylalanine or tryptophan. D genes are given only for firm matches. Clone size, where shown, is once, few, many, or a class for clones that have expanded.

- | TRBD2 | TRBJ2-5 | TRBV7-2 | TGTGCCAGCAGCTTAGGGGGGCGGGGGGACCAAGAGACCCAGTACTTC | CASSLGGRGDQETQYF
- | TRBD2 | TRBJ2-1 | TRBV4-3 | TGCGCCAGCAGCCAAGAAATCGGAGCGGGAGGTAATGAGCAGTTCTTC | CASSQEIGAGGNEQFF
- | - | TRBJ2-7 | TRBV14 | TGTGCCAGCAGCCAACTTCTTTGGGGCTACGAGCAGTACTTC | CASSQLLWGYEQYF
- | TRBD1 | TRBJ1-2 | TRBV7-9 | TGTGCCAGCAGCTCAGGACAGGTCGGCTACACCTTC | CASSSGQVGYTF
- | TRBD1 | TRBJ1-2 | TRBV19 | TGTGCCAGTAGTATGGACGACAGGGGAAACTATGGCTACACCTTC | CASSMDDRGNYGYTF
- | - | TRBJ2-6 | TRBV7-9 | TGTGCCAGCAGCTCACAGGGTGGAGGGGCCAACGTCCTGACTTTC | CASSSQGGGANVLTF
- | - | TRBJ2-1 | TRBV7-3 | TGTGCCAGCAGCTTGATGTCCGCCTCAGAAGGGGGTGAGCAGTTCTTC | CASSLMSASEGGEQFF
- | TRBD2 | TRBJ2-5 | TRBV4-1 | TGCGCCAGCAGCCAAGGCCCAGGGCGGCTAGCGGACCAAGAGACCCAGTACTTC | CASSQGPGRLADQETQYF
- | TRBD2 | TRBJ2-1 | TRBV2 | TGTGCCGGGTTGAGGGGACTAGCTAGGGGTGAGCAGTTCTTC | CAGLRGLARGEQFF
- | - | TRBJ2-4 | TRBV4-2 | TGTGCCAGCAGCCAAGAAGGTTCGCAGAACCTACTATTACGTACTGCCAAAAACATTCAGTACTTC | CASSQEGSQNLLLRTAKNIQYF
once | TRBD1 | TRBJ1-1 | TRBV4-2 | TGTGCCAGCAGCCCGGGACAGCTGAACACTGAAGCTTTCTTT | CASSPGQLNTEAFF
- | TRBD1 | TRBJ2-2 | TRBV5-1 | TGCGCCAGCAGCTCGATGACAGGGGGTAACACCGGGGAGCTGTTTTTT | CASSSMTGGNTGELFF
- | - | TRBJ2-5 | TRBV19 | TGTGCCAGTAGTTCGCGGGCCTCTAAAGAGACCCAGTACTTC | CASSSRASKETQYF
- | - | TRBJ2-3 | TRBV14 | TGTGCCAGCAGCCAAGAAGGGAGCAATACAGATACGCAGTATTTT | CASSQEGSNTDTQYF
- | - | TRBJ1-5 | TRBV2 | TGTGCCAGCAGTGGCCAGGCTAGCAATCAGCCCCAGCATTTT | CASSGQASNQPQHF
- | TRBD2 | TRBJ2-3 | TRBV4-2 | TGTGCCAGCAGCCAAGGGACTAGCTTCACAGATACGCAGTATTTT | CASSQGTSFTDTQYF
- | - | TRBJ1-2 | TRBV19 | TGTGCCAGTAGTCCACTGTGGGGGGCGGCTCTCAACTATGGCTACACCTTC | CASSPLWGAALNYGYTF
- | TRBD2 | TRBJ2-1 | TRBV11-2 | TGTGCCAGCAGCTCAAGGAGGACTAGCGGGGAAGGTGTCTTC | CASSSRRTSGEGVF
- | - | TRBJ2-7 | TRBV28 | TGTGCCAGCAGTTTCCCCGGGACGGCCTACGAGCAGTACTTC | CASSFPGTAYEQYF
- | - | TRBJ2-7 | TRBV18 | TGTGCCAGCTCACCACCGTGGGGTGACGAGCAGTACTTC | CASSPPWGDEQYF
- | - | TRBJ2-2 | TRBV28 | TGTGCCAGCAGCCCCGACACCGACACCGGGGAGCTGTTTTTT | CASSPDTDTGELFF
few | - | TRBJ2-5 | TRBV19 | TGTGCCAGTAGATCTTTGGGGGCAGAGACCCAGTACTTC | CASRSLGAETQYF
once | - | TRBJ1-3 | TRBV15 | TGTGCCACCAGCTTGACAGGAAGCACCATATATTTT | CATSLTGSTIYF
- | TRBD1 | TRBJ2-7 | TRBV10-3 | TGTGCCATCAGTGAACCGGGACAGGGAGAGGACGAGCAGTACTTC | CAISEPGQGEDEQYF
once | - | TRBJ2-3 | TRBV5-1 | TGCGCCAGCAGCTTGGAGGTAGCGGCTGCAACAGATACGCAGTATTTT | CASSLEVAAATDTQYF
- | - | TRBJ2-2 | TRBV5-1 | TGCGCCAGCAGCTTGGAGGTAACCGGGGAGCTGTTTTTT | CASSLEVTGELFF
- | TRBD1 | TRBJ2-1 | TRBV6-6 | TGTGCCAGCAGCCGGGACAGGGCGAGGAATGAGCAGTTCTTC | CASSRDRARNEQFF
- | - | TRBJ1-2 | TRBV7-3 | TGTGCCAGCAGCTTAAGTTCACTTACTAACTATGGCTACACCTTC | CASSLSSLTNYGYTF
- | - | TRBJ2-2 | TRBV11-3 | TGTGCCAGCAGCCAAGACACTAACACCGGGGAGCTGTTTTTT | CASSQDTNTGELFF
- | - | TRBJ1-1 | TRBV29-1 | TGCAGCGTCGGCGGGAGGGGGAGAACTGAAGCTTTCTTT | CSVGGRGRTEAFF
once | - | TRBJ1-1 | TRBV19 | TGTGCCAGTAGCACTCTTCCAGGGCACACTGAAGCTTTCTTT | CASSTLPGHTEAFF
- | - | TRBJ2-1 | TRBV28 | TGTGCCAGCAGAGGGTGGGGGGCTTACAATGAGCAGTTCTTC | CASRGWGAYNEQFF
few | - | TRBJ1-1 | TRBV6-1 | TGTGCCAGCAGTGAAGCGCTTCGGGGGAAAGAAGCTTTCTTT | CASSEALRGKEAFF
- | - | TRBJ2-2 | TRBV14 | TGTGCCAGCAGCCAATATCGGGGGACCGCCTCGATGAACACCGGGGAGCTGTTTTTT | CASSQYRGTASMNTGELFF
- | - | TRBJ2-1 | TRBV30 | TGTGCCTGCCGAAGGGTGAATGAGCAGTTCTTC | CACRRVNEQFF
- | TRBD2 | TRBJ2-1 | TRBV10-3 | TGTGCCATCAGTGTTCTAGCGGGAGGGAATGAGCAGTTCTTC | CAISVLAGGNEQFF
once | - | TRBJ2-2 | TRBV5-1 | TGCGCCAGCAGCTTGGGACAAGGGAACACCGGGGAGCTGTTTTTT | CASSLGQGNTGELFF
- | - | TRBJ2-1 | TRBV11-3 | TGTGCCAGCAGCTTAGCGGCCGGCACAGGACGGTACAATGAGCAGTTCTTC | CASSLAAGTGRYNEQFF
- | - | TRBJ2-7 | TRBV4-1 | TGCGCCAGCAGCCAAGTCCCACCGGGAGATCCCAACGAGCAGTACTTC | CASSQVPPGDPNEQYF
- | - | TRBJ2-7 | TRBV14 | TGTGCCAGCAGCCATCGAGGGAGGTCCTACGAGCAGTACTTC | CASSHRGRSYEQYF
- | - | TRBJ2-7 | TRBV7-8 | TGTGCCAGCAGTTTAGGACTGGGAGCCTACGAGCAGTACTTC | CASSLGLGAYEQYF
- | - | TRBJ2-5 | TRBV5-1 | TGCGCCAGCAGCTTGGAGGGGTTTAGTAAGGAGACCCAGTACTTC | CASSLEGFSKETQYF
- | - | TRBJ1-2 | TRBV2 | TGTGCCAGCAGTGAAACAGGCGACTATGGCTACACCTTC | CASSETGDYGYTF
few | - | TRBJ1-4 | TRBV5-1 | TGTGCCAGCAGCCCTCGACTTGGTAATGAAAAACTGTTTTTT | CASSPRLGNEKLFF
- | - | TRBJ1-5 | TRBV7-2 | TGTGCCAGCAGCCCTTTTGAGCTCGGGCAGCCCCAGCATTTT | CASSPFELGQPQHF
- | - | TRBJ1-5 | TRBV6-5 | TGTGCCAGCAGTGCGGGCAAGTTTCAGCCCCAGCATTTT | CASSAGKFQPQHF
- | - | TRBJ1-1 | TRBV6-5 | TGTGCCAGCAGTTATCTTACTGAAGCTTTCTTT | CASSYLTEAFF
- | - | TRBJ2-3 | TRBV5-8 | TGTGCCAGCAGCTTGTGGGCAGGGCCTCCCCGCAATACGCAGTATTTT | CASSLWAGPPRNTQYF
- | TRBD2 | TRBJ2-6 | TRBV5-8 | TGTGCCAGCACCCCGGGAGGGGCGTTTGGGGCCAACGTCCTGACTTTC | CASTPGGAFGANVLTF
- | - | TRBJ2-7 | TRBV5-1 | TGCGCCAGCAGGGGGGGCGGACGCTCCTACGAGCAGTACTTC | CASRGGGRSYEQYF
once | - | TRBJ2-7 | TRBV5-1 | TGCGCCAGCAGCTTTAGAGAGTGGGGCGAGCAGTACTTC | CASSFREWGEQYF
- | - | TRBJ2-7 | TRBV19 | TGTGCCAGTAGTATTGATTTGGCAACCACGACCTACGAGCAGTACTTC | CASSIDLATTTYEQYF
- | - | TRBJ1-5 | TRBV6-5 | TGTGCCAGCGCGCGGGGCGCAGGGCAGCCCCAGCATTTT | CASARGAGQPQHF
few | - | TRBJ1-5 | TRBV4-1 | TGCGCCAGCAGCCAAGTTGGACAACCTAATCAGCCCCAGCATTTT | CASSQVGQPNQPQHF
- | TRBD2 | TRBJ2-3 | TRBV14 | TGTGCCAGCAGCCACCTCGGACTAGCGGGTATCACAGATACGCAGTATTTT | CASSHLGLAGITDTQYF
- | TRBD2 | TRBJ2-1 | TRBV4-2 | TGTGCCAGCAGCCAACTGCTAGCGGGCCCGGGAGAGCAGTTCTTC | CASSQLLAGPGEQFF
- | TRBD2 | TRBJ2-1 | TRBV19 | TGTGCCAGTATGGGACTAGGGAGCTACAATGAGCAGTTCTTC | CASMGLGSYNEQFF
- | - | TRBJ1-6 | TRBV6-6 | TGTGCCAGCAGTTACGAGGGGAATAATTCACCCCTCCACTTT | CASSYEGNNSPLHF
- | TRBD1 | TRBJ1-2 | TRBV28 | TGTGCCACCCGGACAGGAAACTATGGCTACACCTTC | CATRTGNYGYTF
once | TRBD1 | TRBJ1-5 | TRBV2 | TGTGCCAGCAGATCGGGACAGGCCACTATTTGGCCCCAGCATTTT | CASRSGQATIWPQHF